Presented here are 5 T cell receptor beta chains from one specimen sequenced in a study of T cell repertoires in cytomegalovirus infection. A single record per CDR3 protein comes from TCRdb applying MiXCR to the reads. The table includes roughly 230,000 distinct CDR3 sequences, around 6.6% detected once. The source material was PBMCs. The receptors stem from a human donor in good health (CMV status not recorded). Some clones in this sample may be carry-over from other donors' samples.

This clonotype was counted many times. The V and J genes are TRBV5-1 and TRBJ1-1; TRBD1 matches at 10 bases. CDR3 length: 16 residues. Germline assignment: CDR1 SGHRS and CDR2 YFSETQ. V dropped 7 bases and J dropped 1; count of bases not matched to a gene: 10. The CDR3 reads CASERGQGGSNTEAFF. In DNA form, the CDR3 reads TGCGCCAGCGAACGCGGACAGGGGGGATCGAACACTGAAGCTTTCTTT.

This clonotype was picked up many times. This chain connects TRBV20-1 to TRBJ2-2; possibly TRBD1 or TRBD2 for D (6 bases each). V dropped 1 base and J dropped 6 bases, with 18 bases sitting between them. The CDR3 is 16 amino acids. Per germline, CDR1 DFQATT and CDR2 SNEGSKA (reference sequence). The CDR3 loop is CSARATRGAAPGELFF. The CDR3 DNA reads TGCAGTGCTAGAGCAACGAGGGGGGCGGCTCCCGGGGAGCTGTTTTTT.

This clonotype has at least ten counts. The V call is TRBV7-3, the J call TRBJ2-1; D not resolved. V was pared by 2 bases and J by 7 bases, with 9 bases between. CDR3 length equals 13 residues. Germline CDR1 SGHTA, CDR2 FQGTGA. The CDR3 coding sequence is TGTGCCAGCAGCTTAGGTCCCGTGAATGAGCAGTTCTTC. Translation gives CASSLGPVNEQFF.

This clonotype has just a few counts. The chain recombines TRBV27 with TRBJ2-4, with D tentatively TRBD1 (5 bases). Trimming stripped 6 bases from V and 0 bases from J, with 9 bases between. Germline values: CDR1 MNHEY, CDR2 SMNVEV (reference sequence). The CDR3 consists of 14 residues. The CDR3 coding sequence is TGTGCCAGCAGAGCCGACAGAGCCAAAAACATTCAGTACTTC. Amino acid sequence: CASRADRAKNIQYF.

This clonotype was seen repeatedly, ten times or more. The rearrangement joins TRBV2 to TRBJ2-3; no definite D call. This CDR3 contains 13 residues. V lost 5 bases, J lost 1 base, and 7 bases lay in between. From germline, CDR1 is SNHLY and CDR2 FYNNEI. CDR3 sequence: CASSQERTDTQYF. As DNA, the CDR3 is TGTGCCAGCAGTCAAGAGCGCACAGATACGCAGTATTTT. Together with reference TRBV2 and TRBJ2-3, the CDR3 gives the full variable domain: EPEVTQTPSHQVTQMGQEVILRCVPISNHLYFYWYRQILGQKVEFLVSFYNNEISEKSEIFDDQFSVERPDGSNFTLKIRSTKLEDSAMYFCASSQERTDTQYFGPGTRLTVL.